The rows below give T cell receptor beta chains drawn from one sample of a study of T cell clones after liver transplantation. The protocol was immunoSEQ multiplex PCR, while the TCRdb copy is restricted to in-frame clones and leaves out a portion. The sample yields over 15,000 clones, roughly nine tenths seen once. The sequenced sample was CD8+ T cells from blood, obtained approximately 45 months after liver transplant. The receptors were gathered from a human patient who received a liver transplant. T cells may partly derive from the graft donor. Each CDR3 is given with its conserved first and last residue. Each record gives: J gene, CDR3 length, clone size, V gene, D gene, CDR3 protein, CDR3 DNA. The D gene is left open where the match is weak. Only part of the rows carry a size: once, few, many, or a class if the clone is expanded.

TRBJ2-7	15	NA	TRBV19	NA	CASSMGLGQFYEQYF	TGTGCCAGTAGTATGGGGTTAGGGCAGTTCTACGAGCAGTACTTC
TRBJ1-1	14	NA	TRBV12-5	TRBD1	CASAWEGANTEAFF	TGTGCTAGTGCCTGGGAGGGGGCGAACACTGAAGCTTTCTTT
TRBJ2-7	17	NA	TRBV27	TRBD1	CASSALTGTGASYEQYF	TGTGCCAGCAGCGCCCTAACCGGGACAGGGGCTTCCTACGAGCAGTACTTC
TRBJ2-7	14	NA	TRBV27	NA	CASSWSGVYYEQYF	TGTGCCAGCAGTTGGAGCGGTGTTTACTACGAGCAGTACTTC
TRBJ2-3	16	NA	TRBV4-1	NA	CASSRSLTDSPDTQYF	TGCGCCAGCAGCCGAAGCCTGACAGATTCTCCAGATACGCAGTATTTT
TRBJ1-5	14	once	TRBV28	NA	CASSPMGGYQPQHF	TGTGCCAGCAGTCCGATGGGGGGTTATCAGCCCCAGCATTTT
TRBJ1-1	13	few	TRBV5-1	TRBD1	CASSWTGGTEAFF	TGCGCCAGCAGCTGGACAGGGGGGACTGAAGCTTTCTTT
TRBJ2-7	11	once	TRBV19	NA	CASSESYEQYF	TGTGCCAGTAGTGAGTCCTACGAGCAGTACTTC
TRBJ2-2	13	once	TRBV5-6	NA	CASSFLNTGELFF	TGTGCCAGCAGCTTTTTGAACACCGGGGAGCTGTTTTTT
TRBJ1-2	11	NA	TRBV29-1	TRBD1	CSVGDSYGYTF	TGCAGCGTTGGGGACAGCTATGGCTACACCTTC
TRBJ2-1	14	NA	TRBV28	TRBD1	CASRQGSSYNEQFF	TGTGCCAGCAGACAGGGGAGCTCCTACAATGAGCAGTTCTTC
TRBJ1-2	15	NA	TRBV28	TRBD1	CASSLQGTGPYGYTF	TGTGCCAGCAGTTTACAAGGGACAGGGCCCTATGGCTACACCTTC
TRBJ2-3	15	NA	TRBV6-4	TRBD2	CASSDSPSGVDTQYF	TGTGCCAGCAGTGACTCCCCCAGCGGGGTGGATACGCAGTATTTT
TRBJ2-3	12	NA	TRBV29-1	NA	CSVEGGWDTQYF	TGCAGCGTTGAGGGGGGCTGGGATACGCAGTATTTT
TRBJ2-1	14	NA	TRBV27	TRBD1	CASRYGTGGIEQFF	TGTGCCAGCAGATACGGGACAGGGGGCATTGAGCAGTTCTTC
TRBJ1-2	15	NA	TRBV15	NA	CATSSIRGPVYGYTF	TGTGCCACCAGCAGCATCAGGGGACCTGTGTATGGCTACACCTTC
TRBJ2-1	14	NA	TRBV6-5	NA	CASSYSAGGLRQFF	TGTGCCAGCAGTTACTCCGCGGGTGGGTTGCGGCAGTTCTTC
TRBJ1-4	15	NA	TRBV7-9	TRBD1	CASSSTGGTNEKLFF	TGTGCCAGCAGCTCTACAGGGGGAACTAATGAAAAACTGTTTTTT
TRBJ1-1	14	once	TRBV28	NA	CASSPQGGRTEAFF	TGTGCCAGCAGTCCCCAGGGCGGGAGGACTGAAGCTTTCTTT
TRBJ2-7	13	NA	TRBV7-6	NA	CASSPGPNYEQYF	TGTGCCAGCAGTCCCGGGCCAAACTACGAGCAGTACTTC
TRBJ1-4	14	NA	TRBV4-1	NA	CASSQGTSNEKLFF	TGCGCCAGCAGCCAAGGGACGTCTAATGAAAAACTGTTTTTT
TRBJ2-6	15	NA	TRBV9	TRBD1	CASSGQGSGANVLTF	TGTGCCAGCAGCGGACAGGGCTCTGGGGCCAACGTCCTGACTTTC
TRBJ2-7	16	NA	TRBV5-6	NA	CASSSTLLGSSYEQYF	TGTGCCAGCAGCTCGACCCTCCTTGGGAGCTCCTACGAGCAGTACTTC
TRBJ2-5	14	NA	TRBV6-5	TRBD1	CASSTQGSGETQYF	TGTGCCAGCAGTACACAGGGGTCAGGGGAGACCCAGTACTTC
TRBJ2-1	16	NA	TRBV5-1	TRBD2	CASSLQTPSGSDEQFF	TGCGCCAGCAGCCTGCAAACACCTAGCGGGAGTGATGAGCAGTTCTTC
TRBJ2-1	14	NA	TRBV29-1	NA	CSALGHLGKSEQFF	TGCAGCGCCTTAGGGCACCTTGGCAAGAGTGAGCAGTTCTTC
TRBJ2-3	14	NA	TRBV28	NA	CASRGGTRIDTQYF	TGTGCCAGCAGGGGCGGGACGAGGATAGATACGCAGTATTTT
TRBJ2-7	14	NA	TRBV15	TRBD1	CATSEPGQGHEQYF	TGTGCCACCAGCGAACCGGGACAGGGTCACGAGCAGTACTTC
TRBJ2-7	17	few	TRBV27	TRBD1	CASSPLPGTEKSHEQYF	TGTGCCAGCAGTCCCTTGCCCGGGACAGAGAAGAGCCACGAGCAGTACTTC
TRBJ2-3	11	NA	TRBV5-6	NA	CASSLVDTQYF	TGTGCCAGCAGCTTGGTGGATACGCAGTATTTT
TRBJ1-4	15	NA	TRBV5-1	TRBD1	CASSSWTGENEKLFF	TGCGCCAGCAGCTCCTGGACAGGGGAAAATGAAAAACTGTTTTTT
TRBJ2-3	14	NA	TRBV12-5	NA	CASGLGLGGDTQYF	TGTGCTAGTGGTTTGGGCCTAGGGGGAGATACGCAGTATTTT
TRBJ1-2	19	NA	TRBV28	NA	CASSRPLGDSPLINYGYTF	TGTGCCAGCAGCCGACCCCTGGGGGACTCCCCACTAATTAACTATGGCTACACCTTC
TRBJ2-7	14	NA	TRBV6-5	NA	CASTLAAFSYEQYF	TGTGCCAGCACCCTAGCCGCGTTCTCCTACGAGCAGTACTTC
TRBJ2-7	13	NA	TRBV30	NA	CAWSGGFGDEQYF	TGTGCCTGGAGTGGGGGGTTCGGCGACGAGCAGTACTTC
TRBJ2-1	14	NA	TRBV7-3	NA	CASSLSSDSNEQFF	TGTGCCAGCAGCTTAAGCTCAGATTCCAATGAGCAGTTCTTC
TRBJ2-1	17	NA	TRBV28	TRBD1	CASRPDRGSNSYNEQFF	TGTGCCAGCAGACCGGACAGGGGGTCAAACTCCTACAATGAGCAGTTCTTC
TRBJ1-2	15	NA	TRBV4-3	NA	CASSQDKGGNYGYTF	TGCGCCAGCAGCCAAGATAAGGGAGGCAACTATGGCTACACCTTC
TRBJ1-5	13	NA	TRBV19	TRBD1	CASSTGGLQPQHF	TGTGCCAGTTCTACAGGGGGTCTTCAGCCCCAGCATTTT
TRBJ2-1	14	once	TRBV28	NA	CASSGPGRPGEQFF	TGTGCCAGCAGTGGGCCGGGACGGCCCGGTGAGCAGTTCTTC
TRBJ1-5	12	NA	TRBV30	NA	CAWSVGNQPQHF	TGTGCCTGGAGTGTGGGCAATCAGCCCCAGCATTTT
TRBJ2-2	17	NA	TRBV30	TRBD1	CAWSPHRDRGIYGELFF	TGTGCCTGGAGTCCCCACCGGGACAGGGGAATCTACGGGGAGCTGTTTTTT
TRBJ1-1	17	NA	TRBV7-9	TRBD1	CASSLVGDRLGTAEAFF	TGTGCCAGCAGCTTAGTTGGGGACAGGCTCGGTACGGCTGAAGCTTTCTTT
TRBJ1-2	14	once	TRBV29-1	NA	CSVEKDSQIYGYTF	TGCAGCGTTGAAAAGGACTCCCAAATCTATGGCTACACCTTC
TRBJ1-5	14	NA	TRBV7-9	NA	CASSLGKGYQPQHF	TGTGCCAGCAGCTTAGGGAAAGGCTATCAGCCCCAGCATTTT
TRBJ2-2	14	NA	TRBV27	TRBD2	CASSSGMGTGELFF	TGTGCCAGCAGTAGCGGGATGGGCACCGGGGAGCTGTTTTTT
TRBJ2-7	15	NA	TRBV11-1	NA	CASSYGGHPSYEQYF	TGTGCCAGCAGCTACGGGGGGCACCCCTCCTACGAGCAGTACTTC
TRBJ2-3	16	NA	TRBV6-6	NA	CASSYPGTSLSDTQYF	TGTGCCAGCAGTTATCCCGGGACTTCCCTTTCGGATACGCAGTATTTT
TRBJ1-3	15	NA	TRBV7-9	NA	CASSLFERAGNTIYF	TGTGCCAGCAGCTTATTTGAAAGGGCTGGAAACACCATATATTTT
TRBJ2-7	14	NA	TRBV30	NA	CAWMSSGSSYEQYF	TGTGCCTGGATGTCCAGCGGCTCGTCCTACGAGCAGTACTTC
TRBJ2-7	16	NA	TRBV4-3	NA	CASSQDPTGSADEQYF	TGCGCCAGCAGCCAAGACCCTACAGGGTCCGCGGACGAGCAGTACTTC
TRBJ2-3	16	NA	TRBV5-6	NA	CASSLAGDWGTDTQYF	TGTGCCAGCAGCTTGGCAGGGGACTGGGGCACAGATACGCAGTATTTT
TRBJ2-1	13	NA	TRBV6-6	TRBD2	CASGTSGNNEQFF	TGTGCCAGTGGGACTAGCGGGAACAATGAGCAGTTCTTC
TRBJ2-1	16	NA	TRBV5-1	NA	CASSLGLGGYYNEQFF	TGCGCCAGCAGCTTAGGCCTGGGGGGCTACTACAATGAGCAGTTCTTC
TRBJ2-4	14	NA	TRBV2	NA	CASSDPLNKNIQYF	TGTGCCAGCAGTGACCCGCTGAACAAAAACATTCAGTACTTC
TRBJ2-2	15	NA	TRBV4-3	NA	CASSQGTANTGELFF	TGCGCCAGCAGCCAAGGCACGGCGAACACCGGGGAGCTGTTTTTT
TRBJ2-6	16	NA	TRBV19	NA	CASTLGPSPGANVLTF	TGTGCCAGTACCCTGGGCCCATCCCCCGGGGCCAACGTCCTGACTTTC
TRBJ2-1	14	NA	TRBV6-6	TRBD1	CAASGQGEYNEQFF	TGTGCCGCCAGTGGACAGGGGGAGTACAATGAGCAGTTCTTC
TRBJ2-2	15	NA	TRBV4-1	NA	CASSQGSVDSGELFF	TGCGCCAGCAGCCAAGGTAGTGTGGATTCCGGGGAGCTGTTTTTT
TRBJ1-5	13	NA	TRBV27	NA	CASSFSGNQPQHF	TGTGCCAGCAGTTTCTCCGGCAATCAGCCCCAGCATTTT